The entry below gives a single TCR beta chain sequence along with its context. No cognate antigen has been identified for it. Per-base quality was not reported, and no clone a single base away is much larger than it. The sample originates from a study of T-cell memory formation after mild COVID-19 (dated by TCRdb to 2020 to 2023). About the full investigation: TCR sequence clusters from the two donors were found to be largely donor specific. Two young, previously healthy adult volunteers, one female and one male, were included in the cohort. In two donors, T-cell clones that expanded and contracted after mild COVID-19 were followed by sequencing TCRalpha and TCRbeta repertoires longitudinally.

CDR1 and CDR2 are drawn from the germline V gene: KGHDR, SFDVKD. The CDR3 measures 18 amino acids from cysteine to phenylalanine. Only the CDR3 portion is preserved as DNA: 54 bases, with reading frame beginning at the first base. Trimming leaves V shorter by 4 bases and J shorter by 4 bases, with the junction holding 12 bases beyond the gene matches. Sequencing instrument: Illumina NovaSeq 6000. TCRalpha and TCRbeta cDNA libraries were built by 5'RACE with constant-segment primers, adding sample barcodes and unique molecular identifiers. RNA was extracted from every sample with Trizol reagent. Amplification of the libraries took two PCR steps, and the second step added a second sample barcode plus Illumina TruSeq adapters. Sequencing of the libraries was done on an Illumina NovaSeq, producing 2 x 150 bp paired-end reads. The paper's data handling went like this. Demultiplexing of reads and collapsing into UMI-guided consensus sequences were performed with migec v1.2.7. Using mixcr v2.1.11, UMI consensuses were aligned to TRA and TRB V and J templates and then assembled into clonotypes. Expanded or contracted clonotypes were those called significant by both edgeR and NoisET, with noise models trained on biological replicates. edgeR calls used a false discovery rate-adjusted p below 0.01 and a log2 fold-change threshold of 1. As an exploratory analysis of dynamics, max-normalized trajectories of the 1000 most abundant clonotypes were examined by PCA with hierarchical clustering. Separately sequenced CD4+ and CD8+ repertoires were used to assign the CD4 or CD8 phenotype of responding clones. The public reads were reanalyzed by TCRdb: fastp trimming at Q25, MiXCR alignment, in-frame beta chains only. When rows share a CDR3 protein, they turn into one entry using the most common DNA and genes. The V and J calls were not made by the authors but by TCRdb's processing. The sample contains more than 300,000 distinct CDR3 sequences, 20% to 25% of them found a single time. In total, the top ten clones hold around a fifth of the sample.

Results and caveats for the whole study, not just this receptor: Some responding clones were detected in pre-infection memory, suggesting pre-existing cross-reactive memory T cells joined the SARS-CoV-2 response. Only a couple of mild cases were covered in the study, and larger cohorts including severe cases with pre-infection samples were considered necessary. Whether the second-wave clones peaking on day 37 were SARS-CoV-2 specific was not confirmed. Contracting CD4+ clones were found mainly in CM and EM memory subsets, while CD8+ clones were enriched in EMRA. Clones contracting from day 15 to 85 had balanced CD4/CD8 phenotypes, while a second wave expanding from day 15 to 37 was biased towards CD4+.

PBMCs were isolated by Ficoll-Paque density gradient centrifugation. The chain links TRBV24-1 with TRBJ2-1; TRBD2 matches 10 bases in the middle. The sequencing input was PBMCs or a T cell subset sorted from them (not recorded which). This TCR was recovered from a man between 18 and 35 years old who had mild COVID-19 (a few samples of this study predate the infection). The sample titles of this study are shuffled in the database, so cell type and time point are left out; the donor was told from shared clones. The sequence in DNA is TGTGCCACCAGTGACCGACCCCCTAGCGGGGGACGATACAATGAGCAGTTCTTC. This gives the protein CATSDRPPSGGRYNEQFF.